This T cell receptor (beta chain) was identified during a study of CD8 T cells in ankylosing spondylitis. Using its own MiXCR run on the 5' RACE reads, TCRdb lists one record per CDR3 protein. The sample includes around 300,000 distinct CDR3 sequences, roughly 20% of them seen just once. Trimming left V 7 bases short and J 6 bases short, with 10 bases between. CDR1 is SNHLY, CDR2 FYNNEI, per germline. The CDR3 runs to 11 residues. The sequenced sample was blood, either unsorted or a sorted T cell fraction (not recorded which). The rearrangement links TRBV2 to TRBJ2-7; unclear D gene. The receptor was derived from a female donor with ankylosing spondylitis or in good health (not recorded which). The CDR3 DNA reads TGTGCCAGCACCCAGTTTTCCGAGCAGTACTTC. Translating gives CASTQFSEQYF. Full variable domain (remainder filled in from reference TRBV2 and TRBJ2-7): EPEVTQTPSHQVTQMGQEVILRCVPISNHLYFYWYRQILGQKVEFLVSFYNNEISEKSEIFDDQFSVERPDGSNFTLKIRSTKLEDSAMYFCASTQFSEQYFGPGTRLTVT.